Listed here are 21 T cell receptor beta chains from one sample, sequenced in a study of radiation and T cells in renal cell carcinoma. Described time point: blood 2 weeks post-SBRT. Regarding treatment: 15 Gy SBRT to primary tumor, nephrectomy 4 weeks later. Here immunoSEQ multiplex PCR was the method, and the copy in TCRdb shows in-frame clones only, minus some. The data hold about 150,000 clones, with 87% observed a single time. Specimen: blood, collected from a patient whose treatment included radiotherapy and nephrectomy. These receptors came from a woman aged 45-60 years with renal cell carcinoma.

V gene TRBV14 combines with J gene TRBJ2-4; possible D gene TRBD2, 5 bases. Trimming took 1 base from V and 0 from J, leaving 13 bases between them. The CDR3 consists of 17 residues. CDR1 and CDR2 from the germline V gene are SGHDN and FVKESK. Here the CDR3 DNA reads TGTGCCAGCAGCCAAGTCGGCCTGGACTTAGCCAAAAACATTCAGTACTTC. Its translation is CASSQVGLDLAKNIQYF.

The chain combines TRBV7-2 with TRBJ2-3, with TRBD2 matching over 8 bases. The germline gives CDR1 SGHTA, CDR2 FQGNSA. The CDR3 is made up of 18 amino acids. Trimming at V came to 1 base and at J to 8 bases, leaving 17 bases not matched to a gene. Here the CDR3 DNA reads TGTGCCAGCAGCTTAGAGTCCCAGCTAGCGGGTGTCGGTGGTACGCAGTATTTT. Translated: CASSLESQLAGVGGTQYF. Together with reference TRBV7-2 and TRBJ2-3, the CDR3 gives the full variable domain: GAGVSQSPSNKVTEKGKDVELRCDPISGHTALYWYRQSLGQGLEFLIYFQGNSAPDKSGLPSDRFSAERTGGSVSTLTIQRTQQEDSAVYLCASSLESQLAGVGGTQYFGPGTRLTVL.

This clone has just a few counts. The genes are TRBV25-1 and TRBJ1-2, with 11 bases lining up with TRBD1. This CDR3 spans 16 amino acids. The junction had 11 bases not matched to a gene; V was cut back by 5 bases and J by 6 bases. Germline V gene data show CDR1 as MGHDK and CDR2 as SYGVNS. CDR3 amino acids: CASSTKPGQGVNGYTF. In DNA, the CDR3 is TGTGCCAGCAGTACAAAACCGGGACAGGGGGTAAATGGCTACACCTTC.

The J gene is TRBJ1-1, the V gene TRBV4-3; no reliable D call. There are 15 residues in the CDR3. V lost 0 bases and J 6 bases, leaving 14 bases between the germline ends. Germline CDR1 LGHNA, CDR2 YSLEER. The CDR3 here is CASSQELTWASEAFF. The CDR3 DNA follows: TGCGCCAGCAGCCAAGAATTAACGTGGGCATCTGAAGCTTTCTTT.

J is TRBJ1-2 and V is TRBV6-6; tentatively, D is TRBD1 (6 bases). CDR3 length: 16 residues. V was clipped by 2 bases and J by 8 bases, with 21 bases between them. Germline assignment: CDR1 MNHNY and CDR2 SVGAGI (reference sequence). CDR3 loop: CASSYGRGREVGGYTF. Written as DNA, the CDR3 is TGTGCCAGCAGTTACGGCAGGGGAAGGGAGGTGGGGGGCTACACCTTC.

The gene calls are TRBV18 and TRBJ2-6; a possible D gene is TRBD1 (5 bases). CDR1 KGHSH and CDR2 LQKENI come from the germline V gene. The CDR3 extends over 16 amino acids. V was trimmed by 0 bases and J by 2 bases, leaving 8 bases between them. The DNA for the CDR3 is TGTGCCAGCTCACCACCGCTAGGGGCTGGGGCCAACGTCCTGACTTTC. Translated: CASSPPLGAGANVLTF.

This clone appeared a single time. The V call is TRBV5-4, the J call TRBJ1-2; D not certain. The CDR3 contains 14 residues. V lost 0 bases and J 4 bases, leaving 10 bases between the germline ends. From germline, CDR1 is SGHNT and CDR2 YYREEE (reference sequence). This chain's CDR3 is CASSLVGSGYGYTF. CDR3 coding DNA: TGTGCCAGCAGCTTGGTGGGCAGTGGCTATGGCTACACCTTC.

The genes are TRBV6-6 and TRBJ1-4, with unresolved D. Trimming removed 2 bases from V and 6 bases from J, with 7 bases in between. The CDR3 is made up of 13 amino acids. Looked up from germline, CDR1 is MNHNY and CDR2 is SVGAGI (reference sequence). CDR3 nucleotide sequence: TGTGCCAGCAGTTACCTGTCGGATGAAAAACTGTTTTTT. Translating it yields CASSYLSDEKLFF.

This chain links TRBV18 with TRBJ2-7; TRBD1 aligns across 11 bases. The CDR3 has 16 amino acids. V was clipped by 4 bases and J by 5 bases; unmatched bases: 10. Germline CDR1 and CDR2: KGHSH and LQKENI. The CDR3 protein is CASSLITGTGGNEQYF. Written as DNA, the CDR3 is TGTGCCAGCTCACTTATTACCGGGACAGGGGGTAACGAGCAGTACTTC.

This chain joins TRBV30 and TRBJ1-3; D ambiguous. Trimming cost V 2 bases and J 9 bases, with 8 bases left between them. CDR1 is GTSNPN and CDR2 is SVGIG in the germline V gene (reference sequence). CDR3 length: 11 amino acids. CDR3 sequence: CAWSKESTIYF. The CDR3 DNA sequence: TGTGCCTGGAGTAAGGAAAGCACCATATATTTT.

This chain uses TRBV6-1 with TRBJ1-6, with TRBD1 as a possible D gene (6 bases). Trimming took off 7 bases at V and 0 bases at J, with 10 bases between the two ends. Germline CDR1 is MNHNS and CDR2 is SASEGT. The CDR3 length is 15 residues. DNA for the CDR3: TGTGCCAGCATTACGGACAGCTCCTATAATTCACCCCTCCACTTT. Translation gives CASITDSSYNSPLHF.

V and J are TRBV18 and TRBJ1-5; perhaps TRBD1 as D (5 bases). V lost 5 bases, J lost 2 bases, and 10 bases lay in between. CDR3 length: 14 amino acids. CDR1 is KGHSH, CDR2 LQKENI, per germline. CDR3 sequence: CASSAGLGNQPQHF. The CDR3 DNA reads TGTGCCAGCTCAGCAGGGTTGGGCAATCAGCCCCAGCATTTT.

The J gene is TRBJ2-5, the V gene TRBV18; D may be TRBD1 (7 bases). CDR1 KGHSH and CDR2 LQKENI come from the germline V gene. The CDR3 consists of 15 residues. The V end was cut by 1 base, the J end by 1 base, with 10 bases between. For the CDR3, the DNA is TGTGCCAGCTCACCACTCAGGGGGGCCCAAGAGACCCAGTACTTC. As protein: CASSPLRGAQETQYF.

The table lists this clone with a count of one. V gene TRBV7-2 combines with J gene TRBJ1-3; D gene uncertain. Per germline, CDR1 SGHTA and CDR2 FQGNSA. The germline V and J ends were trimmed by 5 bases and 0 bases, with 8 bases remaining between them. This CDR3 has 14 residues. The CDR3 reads CASSPTNSGNTIYF. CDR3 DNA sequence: TGTGCCAGCAGCCCGACTAACTCTGGAAACACCATATATTTT.

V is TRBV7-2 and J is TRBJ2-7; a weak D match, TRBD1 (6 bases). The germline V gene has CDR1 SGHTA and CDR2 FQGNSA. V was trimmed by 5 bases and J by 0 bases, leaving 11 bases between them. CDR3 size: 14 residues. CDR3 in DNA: TGTGCCAGCAGCCACGACAGGAGCTCCTACGAGCAGTACTTC. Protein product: CASSHDRSSYEQYF. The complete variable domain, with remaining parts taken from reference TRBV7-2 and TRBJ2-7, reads GAGVSQSPSNKVTEKGKDVELRCDPISGHTALYWYRQSLGQGLEFLIYFQGNSAPDKSGLPSDRFSAERTGGSVSTLTIQRTQQEDSAVYLCASSHDRSSYEQYFGPGTRLTVT.

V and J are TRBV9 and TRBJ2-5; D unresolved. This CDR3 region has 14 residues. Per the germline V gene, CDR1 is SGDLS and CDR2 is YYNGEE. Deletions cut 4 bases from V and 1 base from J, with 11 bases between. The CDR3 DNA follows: TGTGCCAGCAGCTCCTCCGGCTTCCAAGAGACCCAGTACTTC. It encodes CASSSSGFQETQYF.

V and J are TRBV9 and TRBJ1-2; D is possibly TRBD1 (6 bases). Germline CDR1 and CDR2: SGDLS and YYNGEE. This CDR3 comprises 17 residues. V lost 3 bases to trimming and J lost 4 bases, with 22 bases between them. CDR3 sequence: CASSAPEDRRTSYGYTF. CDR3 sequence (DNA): TGTGCCAGCAGCGCTCCTGAAGACAGGCGGACGTCCTATGGCTACACCTTC.

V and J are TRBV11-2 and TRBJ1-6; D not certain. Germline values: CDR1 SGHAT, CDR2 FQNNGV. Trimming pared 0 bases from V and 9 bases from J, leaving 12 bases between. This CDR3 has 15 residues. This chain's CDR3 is CASSLDRGYFSPLHF. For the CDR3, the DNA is TGTGCCAGCAGCTTAGATCGCGGGTATTTTTCACCCCTCCACTTT.

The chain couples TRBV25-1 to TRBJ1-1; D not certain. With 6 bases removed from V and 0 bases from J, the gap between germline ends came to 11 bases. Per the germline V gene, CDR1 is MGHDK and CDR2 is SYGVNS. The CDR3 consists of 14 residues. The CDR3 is CASSPRDVNTEAFF. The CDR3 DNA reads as TGTGCCAGCAGCCCCCGGGATGTGAACACTGAAGCTTTCTTT.

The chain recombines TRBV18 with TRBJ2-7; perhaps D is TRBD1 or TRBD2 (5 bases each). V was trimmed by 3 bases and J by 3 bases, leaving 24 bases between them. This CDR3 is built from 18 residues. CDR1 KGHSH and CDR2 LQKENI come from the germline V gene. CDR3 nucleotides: TGTGCCAGCTCACCGGGGACCTTGTGGAGATCTGCCAACTACGAGCAGTACTTC. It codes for CASSPGTLWRSANYEQYF.

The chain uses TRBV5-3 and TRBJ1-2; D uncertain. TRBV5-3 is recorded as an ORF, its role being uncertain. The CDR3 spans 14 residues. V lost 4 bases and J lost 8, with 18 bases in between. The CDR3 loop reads CARSAAVASRGYTF. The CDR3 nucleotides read TGTGCCAGAAGCGCAGCAGTTGCCAGCAGAGGCTACACCTTC.